The present TCR beta chain was sequenced within a study of blood T cell repertoires in COVID-19 (dated by TCRdb to about 2020). Looking at the study overall: Samples covering the acute and convalescent phases of COVID-19 were provided by collaborators in the United States, Italy and Spain. The prospective study material was composed of cDNA or gDNA derived from T cells, B-cell-depleted T cells, or PBMCs. Deeply sampled blood TCRbeta repertoires from subjects exposed to, actively infected with, or recovered from COVID-19 were included in the dataset. The repertoires were made available in a free public database intended to serve as a resource for research on the immune response to SARS-CoV-2. Samples came from the ongoing ImmuneRACE study (first 160 participants) plus 1,254 subjects from 6 global collaborators. Sample metadata almost always included a de-identified subject ID, COVID-19 status, age in years and sex. Where HLA class I and class II types were available, the types were taken from metadata supplied by the sample provider, not from assay-based typing.

The collaborating institutions used their own protocols to collect whole blood in K2EDTA tubes. Collaborator samples were shipped for TCRbeta analysis as frozen whole blood, isolated PBMCs, or DNA extracted from either sample type. TCRbeta CDR3 regions were amplified from genomic DNA by means of the immunoSEQ Assay, a bias-controlled multiplex PCR. The original pipeline was this. Within the assay, amplification of reference gene primers was used to estimate how many nucleated cells each sample contained. To quantify the absolute abundance of each unique TCRbeta CDR3 rearrangement, sequence reads were collapsed and filtered. For each sample, productive Simpson clonality was calculated by taking the square root of Simpson's diversity index across productive rearrangements. What TCRdb holds here is the immuneACCESS table cut down to in-frame rearrangements. Part of the clones is not present; checked against another copy, under half of the missing clones reflect an unresolved V gene, and the others are unexplained. The DNA was the basis for D and trimming; V, J and clone size are from that table. This sample is represented by approximately 270,000 clones; around 83% of them were singletons. Nearly 9% of the sample belongs to the ten largest clones.

Study-wide conclusions, independent of this receptor: The quantity of clinical and demographic metadata differed by source and by participant and was supplied without curation.

About this clone: The antigen it recognizes is unknown. No base quality information exists; no much larger clone differs at one position.

This clonotype was sampled from an older man with acute or convalescent COVID-19. Input material: peripheral blood.

The nucleotides are TGTGCCAGCAGTGAAGCGGGCAGCTATGGCTACACCTTC. This gives the protein CASSEAGSYGYTF. The chain employs TRBV6-1 and TRBJ1-2; the D gene assignment is ambiguous. Including cysteine and phenylalanine, the CDR3 has 13 amino acids. Only CDR3 DNA remains: 39 bases, in frame from the first base. Between the V and J ends, shortened by 0 bases and 4 bases respectively, the junction contains 6 bases. From a lookup of the germline V gene, CDR1 and CDR2 are MNHNS and SASEGT.